What follows describes a single TCR beta chain. The antigen is undetermined. The germline CDR1 and CDR2 sequences are MDHEN and SYDVKM. The V end lost 2 bases, the J end lost 6 bases, and 8 bases lay between the germline ends. The CDR3 sequence is 12 residues long. Using immunoSEQ multiplex PCR, the repertoire was profiled, and TCRdb retains in-frame clones only, with some absent. The sample yields just over 60,000 clones, about 90% seen once. The data belong to a study of OX40 agonist ivuxolimab in advanced cancers. Study in general: Enrollees could have had prior anti-PD-1, anti-PD-L1 or anti-CTLA-4 therapy, which about 40% had received. Whole-study findings and limits: CD8+ T cells averaged more expanded clones than CD4+.

The sequence came from an adult with an advanced solid tumor such as melanoma, head and neck, liver or kidney cancer. Sequences were derived from CD4+ or CD8+ T cells sorted from blood, sampled in a trial of the OX40 agonist ivuxolimab. This chain joins TRBV28 and TRBJ2-7; either TRBD1 or TRBD2 may fit D (6 bases each). Here the CDR3 reads CASSLGGREQYF. The CDR3, as DNA: TGTGCCAGCAGTTTAGGGGGGCGCGAGCAGTACTTC.